A single T cell receptor (beta chain) is shown here with its context. No cognate antigen has been identified for it. Base qualities are not at hand, and no much larger clone is one base apart. Sorted unstimulated T cells and proliferating T cells recovered from mixed lymphocyte reactions were subjected to TCRbeta CDR3 sequencing. Fresh whole blood from about 11 HLA-typed healthy donors was used as the source from which PBMCs were isolated. The germline V gene supplies CDR1 SGHRS and CDR2 YFSETQ. Reading from cysteine to phenylalanine, the CDR3 counts 15 amino acids. This entry keeps only the CDR3 DNA: 45 bases, framed from base 1. The V and J ends are trimmed by 4 bases and 0 bases, leaving 11 bases between them. Library creation used the immunoSEQ multiplex PCR assay. Roughly 10^5 TCR templates per sample were assayed on the deep sequencing platform. Genomic DNA extracted from sorted T cells was used for TCRbeta CDR3 sequencing. For the original study's pipeline: Clonal analysis of TCRbeta CDR3 data was done in the R programming language. Comparing unstimulated samples against CFSE-low samples taken after the reaction was how alloreactive CD4+ and CD8+ clones were defined. Regulatory or non-regulatory origin of alloreactive CD4+ clones was assigned by matching sequences to the sorted unstimulated Treg and non-Treg repertoires. The table was pulled from immuneACCESS by TCRdb, which kept in-frame rearrangements only. Such tables lose some clones; where checked, under half of the loss comes from unresolved V genes, and the rest has no known cause. D and trimming come from the DNA, and the V and J calls and clone size come from that table. In all, the sample holds 100,000 to 110,000 clones, and approximately 92% of those were seen once. Clones ranked in the top ten supply 0.14% to 0.15% of the sample.

The data stem from a study of siplizumab effects on memory and regulatory T cells (dated by TCRdb to about 2019). A note on the overall study: The study looked at the effect of siplizumab, an anti-CD2 antibody, on alloreactive T-cell subsets in allogeneic mixed lymphocyte reactions made from human PBMCs.

On the study overall, not on this receptor specifically: Of the alloreactive CD4+ clones that could be mapped, the Treg-derived share averaged about 67% with siplizumab compared with around 25% in control reactions. Because sequences at frequencies below about 10^-5 were poorly captured, only a minor fraction of alloreactive clones could be mapped back to unstimulated subsets. Siplizumab significantly reduced the cumulative frequency of alloreactive sequences traceable to unstimulated CD4+ memory T cells. Whether proliferating Tregs from siplizumab cultures actually had suppressive function was not functionally confirmed. Unstimulated naive T cells appeared more diverse than memory T cells, and naive cells seemed to contribute substantially to the alloresponse. For roughly 80-95% of proliferating CD4+ or CD8+ clones, no naive or memory phenotype could be assigned.

This sequence uses TRBV5-1 and TRBJ1-3; no D gene is confidently identified. This clonotype originated in a human donor in good health. Sequencing used CD4+ T cells sorted from blood. This receptor carries the CDR3 CASSAGSSSGNTIYF. The DNA sequence is as follows: TGCGCCAGCAGCGCCGGGTCGAGCTCTGGAAACACCATATATTTT.